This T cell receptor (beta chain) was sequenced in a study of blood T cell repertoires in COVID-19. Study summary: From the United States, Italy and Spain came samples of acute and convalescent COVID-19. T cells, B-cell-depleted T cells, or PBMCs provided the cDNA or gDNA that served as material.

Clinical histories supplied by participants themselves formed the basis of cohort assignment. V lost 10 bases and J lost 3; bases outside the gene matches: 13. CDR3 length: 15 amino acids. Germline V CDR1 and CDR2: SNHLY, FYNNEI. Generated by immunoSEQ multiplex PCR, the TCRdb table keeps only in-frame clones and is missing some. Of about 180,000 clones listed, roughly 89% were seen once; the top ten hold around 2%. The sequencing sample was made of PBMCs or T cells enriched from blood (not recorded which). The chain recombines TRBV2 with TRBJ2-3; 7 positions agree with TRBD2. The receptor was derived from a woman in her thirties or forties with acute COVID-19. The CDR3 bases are TGTGCCACCCCCTCTGCCGGCGGGGGTACAGATACGCAGTATTTT. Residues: CATPSAGGGTDTQYF.